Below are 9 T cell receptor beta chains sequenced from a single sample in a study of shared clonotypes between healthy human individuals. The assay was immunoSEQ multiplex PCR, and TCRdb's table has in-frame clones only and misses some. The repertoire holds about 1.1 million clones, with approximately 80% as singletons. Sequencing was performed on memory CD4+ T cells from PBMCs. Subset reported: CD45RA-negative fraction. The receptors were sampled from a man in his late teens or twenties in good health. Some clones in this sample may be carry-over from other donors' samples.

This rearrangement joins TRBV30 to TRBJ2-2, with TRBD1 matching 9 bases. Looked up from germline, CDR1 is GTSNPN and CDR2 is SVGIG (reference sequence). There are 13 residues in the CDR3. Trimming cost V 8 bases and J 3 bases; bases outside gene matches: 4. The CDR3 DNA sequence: TGTGCCGGAACAGGGGGCTACACCGGGGAGCTGTTTTTT. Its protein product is CAGTGGYTGELFF.

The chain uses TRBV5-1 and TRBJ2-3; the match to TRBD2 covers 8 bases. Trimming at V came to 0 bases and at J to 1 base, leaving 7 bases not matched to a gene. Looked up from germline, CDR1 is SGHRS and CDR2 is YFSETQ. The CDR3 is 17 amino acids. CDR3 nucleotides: TGCGCCAGCAGCTTGGTAGTAGCGGGAATAGGCACAGATACGCAGTATTTT. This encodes CASSLVVAGIGTDTQYF. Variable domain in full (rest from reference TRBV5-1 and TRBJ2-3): KAGVTQTPRYLIKTRGQQVTLSCSPISGHRSVSWYQQTPGQGLQFLFEYFSETQRNKGNFPGRFSGRQFSNSRSEMNVSTLELGDSALYLCASSLVVAGIGTDTQYFGPGTRLTVL.

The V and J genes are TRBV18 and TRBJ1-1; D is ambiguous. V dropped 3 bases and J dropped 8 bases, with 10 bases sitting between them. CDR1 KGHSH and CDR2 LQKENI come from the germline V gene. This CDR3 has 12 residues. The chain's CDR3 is CASSPSLHEAFF. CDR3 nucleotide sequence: TGTGCCAGCTCACCCTCTTTGCACGAAGCTTTCTTT.

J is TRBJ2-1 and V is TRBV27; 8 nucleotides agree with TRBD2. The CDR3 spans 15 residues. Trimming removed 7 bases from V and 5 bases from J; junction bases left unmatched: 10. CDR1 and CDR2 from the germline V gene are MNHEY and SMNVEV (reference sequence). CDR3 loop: CASTRAGVADNEQFF. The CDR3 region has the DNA TGTGCCAGCACCAGAGCGGGAGTGGCGGACAATGAGCAGTTCTTC.

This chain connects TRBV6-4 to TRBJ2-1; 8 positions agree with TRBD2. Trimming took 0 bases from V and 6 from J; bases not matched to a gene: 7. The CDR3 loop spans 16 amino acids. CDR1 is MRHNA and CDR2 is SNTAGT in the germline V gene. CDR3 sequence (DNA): TGTGCCAGCAGTGACTCGGGCGGGAGGCTTCTCAATGAGCAGTTCTTC. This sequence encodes CASSDSGGRLLNEQFF.

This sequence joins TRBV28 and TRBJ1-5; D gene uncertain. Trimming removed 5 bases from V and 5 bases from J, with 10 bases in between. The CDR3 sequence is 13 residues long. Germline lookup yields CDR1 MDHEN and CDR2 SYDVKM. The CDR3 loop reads CASSPKRHQPQHF. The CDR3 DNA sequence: TGTGCCAGCAGTCCGAAGAGGCATCAGCCCCAGCATTTT.

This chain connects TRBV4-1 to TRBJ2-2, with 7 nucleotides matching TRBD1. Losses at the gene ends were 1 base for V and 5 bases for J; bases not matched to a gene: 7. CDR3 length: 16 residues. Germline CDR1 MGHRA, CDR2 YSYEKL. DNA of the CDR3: TGCGCCAGCAGCCAAGGTGATAGGGGGCGTACCGGGGAGCTGTTTTTT. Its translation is CASSQGDRGRTGELFF.

The CDR3 nucleotides read TGTGCCAGCAGCTTAAGGTCGGGAGCGTCCGGGGAGCTGTTTTTT. Translated: CASSLRSGASGELFF. The J gene is TRBJ2-2, the V gene TRBV7-3, with D possibly TRBD2 on 6 matching bases. The V end was cut by 1 base, the J end by 6 bases, with 12 bases between. The CDR3 consists of 15 residues. Germline CDR1 SGHTA, CDR2 FQGTGA.

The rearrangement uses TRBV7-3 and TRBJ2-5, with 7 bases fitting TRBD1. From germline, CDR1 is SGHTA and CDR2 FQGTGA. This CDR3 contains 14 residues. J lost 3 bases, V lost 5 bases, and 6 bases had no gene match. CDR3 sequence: CASSPTGTEETQYF. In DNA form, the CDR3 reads TGTGCCAGCAGCCCGACGGGGACAGAAGAGACCCAGTACTTC.